This TCR beta chain was sequenced in a study of OX40 agonist ivuxolimab in advanced cancers. A note on the overall study: Ivuxolimab was a fully human IgG2 agonistic monoclonal antibody targeting the costimulatory receptor OX40 (CD134). Intravenous ivuxolimab was administered to patients every 2 weeks at six dose levels: 0.01, 0.1, 0.3, 1.5, 3 and 10 mg/kg. In the dose-escalation cohort, roughly four fifths of patients were male, and the mean age was approximately 60 years, with a range of roughly 20 to 79. Of the approximately 50 dose-escalation patients, hepatocellular carcinoma was present in approximately 20, melanoma in around 15, renal cell carcinoma in 9 and head and neck cancer in 9. Peripheral TCRbeta sequencing was intended to test whether TCR sequence diversity was altered and clonal T-cell expansion was caused by ivuxolimab. Partial responses occurred in three dose-escalation patients, of whom one had hepatocellular carcinoma and two had cutaneous melanoma. The paper describes the monotherapy dose-escalation part (N of about 47 patients) of the phase I trial of ivuxolimab. Patients were allowed to have had prior anti-PD-1, anti-PD-L1 or anti-CTLA-4 therapy, and roughly two fifths of the dose-escalation patients had been treated with checkpoint inhibitors. Points the paper makes about the study in general: The antigen specificity of the peripheral T cells that underwent clonal expansion was not determined. After ivuxolimab, more expanded clones were found on average in CD8+ T cells than in CD4+ T cells. At doses from 0.1 to 3.0 mg/kg, clonal expansion was seen in both CD4+ and CD8+ blood T cells between baseline and week 6. In the 0.1-3.0 mg/kg groups, partial responders were among the patients with the lowest normalized peripheral clonal expansion, particularly in CD8+ T cells. Low levels of normalized T-cell clonal expansion were also seen in some nonresponding patients.

The trial excluded patients who had a history of autoimmune disease or were on systemic immunosuppression. Peripheral blood for TCR sequencing was collected from all dose cohorts at baseline, on cycle 4 day 1, and on cycle 7 day 1. Samples came from an open-label, multicenter, first-in-human phase I dose-escalation trial of ivuxolimab. Adults with locally advanced or metastatic head and neck squamous cell, hepatocellular, melanoma or renal cell carcinoma were enrolled in the trial. Before TCR sequencing, CD4+ T cells and CD8+ T cells were sorted from peripheral blood as separate populations. Concerning this clone itself: The antigen this receptor binds is unknown. Per-base quality was not reported, and no clone a single base away is much larger than it.

Genomic DNA was isolated from the sorted cells so that the TCRbeta CDR3 region could be sequenced. TCRbeta CDR3 regions were sequenced using the immunoSEQ Assay. The table was pulled from immuneACCESS by TCRdb, which kept in-frame rearrangements only. Such tables lose some clones; where checked, under half of the loss comes from unresolved V genes, and the rest has no known cause. For this sample there are 15,000 to 25,000 clones; roughly four fifths appear just once. The ten largest clones capture 12% to 15% of the sample. The CDR3 measures 12 amino acids from cysteine to phenylalanine. Only the CDR3 region is kept as DNA, spanning 36 bases read in frame from base 1. Compared with germline, V lacks 9 bases and J lacks 0 bases; bases without a gene match: 2. Per the germline V gene, ENHRY is the CDR1 and SYGVKD is the CDR2.

Here the sequenced sample was CD4+ or CD8+ T cells sorted from blood, taken in a trial of the OX40 agonist ivuxolimab. The receptor was derived from an adult with an advanced solid tumor such as melanoma, head and neck, liver or kidney cancer. The rearrangement joined TRBV10-3 to TRBJ2-7, with TRBD2 identical over 7 junction bases. The CDR3 protein is CAIRTSSYEQYF. The DNA sequence is given as TGTGCCATACGGACTAGCTCCTACGAGCAGTACTTC.